This TCR beta chain was observed in a study of cytomegalovirus exposure and HLA in healthy donors. Trimming removed 0 bases from V and 4 bases from J, with 28 bases in between. Germline V gene lookup returns CDR1 GTSNPN and CDR2 SVGIG (reference sequence). The CDR3 loop spans 19 amino acids. This PCR relied on a set of 60 Vbeta primers and 13 Jbeta primers. Sequencing was performed with immunoSEQ multiplex PCR; in TCRdb, only in-frame clones are kept and a portion is missing. The sample gives about 170,000 clones, 75% to 85% of which show up once; approximately 1% is in the top ten. Specimen: PBMCs. The V and J genes are TRBV30 and TRBJ2-7, with D tentatively TRBD1 (5 bases). This sequence was found in a girl aged 2-10 years in good health and CMV-seropositive. The CDR3 bases are TGTGCCTGGAGTGTTTCCCTGGTCCCCCGGACAAAGAAAGAGTACGAGCAGTACTTC. This codes for CAWSVSLVPRTKKEYEQYF. The whole variable domain, filled in from reference TRBV30 and TRBJ2-7, reads SQTIHQWPATLVQPVGSPLSLECTVEGTSNPNLYWYRQAAGRGLQLLFYSVGIGQISSEVPQNLSASRPQDRQFILSSKKLLLSDSGFYLCAWSVSLVPRTKKEYEQYFGPGTRLTVT.